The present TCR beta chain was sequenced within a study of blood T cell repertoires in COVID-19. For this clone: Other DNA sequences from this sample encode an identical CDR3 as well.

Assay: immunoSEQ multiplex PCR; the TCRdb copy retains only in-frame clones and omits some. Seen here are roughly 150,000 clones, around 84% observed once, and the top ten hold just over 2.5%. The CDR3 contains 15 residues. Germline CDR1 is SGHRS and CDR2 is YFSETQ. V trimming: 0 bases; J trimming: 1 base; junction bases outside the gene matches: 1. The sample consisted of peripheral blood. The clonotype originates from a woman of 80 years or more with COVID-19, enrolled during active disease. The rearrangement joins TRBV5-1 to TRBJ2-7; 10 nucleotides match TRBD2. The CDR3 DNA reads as TGCGCCAGCAGCTTGGGGACTAGCGGATCCTACGAGCAGTACTTC. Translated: CASSLGTSGSYEQYF.